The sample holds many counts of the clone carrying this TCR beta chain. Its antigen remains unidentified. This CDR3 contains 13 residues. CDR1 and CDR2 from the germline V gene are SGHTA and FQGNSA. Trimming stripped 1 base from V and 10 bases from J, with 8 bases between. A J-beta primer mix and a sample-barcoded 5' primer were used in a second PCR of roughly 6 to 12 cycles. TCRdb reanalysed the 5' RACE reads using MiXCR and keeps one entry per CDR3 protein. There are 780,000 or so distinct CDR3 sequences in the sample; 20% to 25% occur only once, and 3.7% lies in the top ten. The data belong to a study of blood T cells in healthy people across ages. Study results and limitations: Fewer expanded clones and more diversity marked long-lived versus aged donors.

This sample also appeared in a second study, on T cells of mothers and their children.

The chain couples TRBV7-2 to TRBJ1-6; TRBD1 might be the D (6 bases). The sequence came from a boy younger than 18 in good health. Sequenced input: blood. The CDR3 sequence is CASSLEGGSPLHF. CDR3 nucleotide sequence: TGTGCCAGCAGCTTAGAGGGGGGATCACCCCTCCACTTT.